Presented here are 17 T cell receptor beta chains from one specimen sequenced in a study of blood T cell repertoires in COVID-19. Profiled with immunoSEQ multiplex PCR; TCRdb holds only in-frame clones, not every one. The profile shows around 80,000 clones, around 86% of them singletons. The sequencing input was peripheral blood. These receptors all stem from a human donor in a cohort sampled during active COVID-19.

The chain joins TRBV18 to TRBJ2-2, with D perhaps matching TRBD1 (5 bases). CDR1 and CDR2 from the germline V gene are KGHSH and LQKENI. The CDR3 has 14 residues. Trimming removed 3 bases from V and 5 bases from J, with 10 bases in between. The CDR3: CASSPAGRTGELFF. The DNA for the CDR3 is TGTGCCAGCTCACCGGCAGGGCGAACCGGGGAGCTGTTTTTT.

This chain uses TRBV9 with TRBJ2-1, with a tentative D call TRBD2 (5 bases). The CDR3 is made up of 18 amino acids. The germline CDR1 and CDR2 sequences are SGDLS and YYNGEE. V was cut by 0 bases and J by 0 bases, with 16 bases left in between. The CDR3 nucleotides are TGTGCCAGCAGCGTAGGGGCGCCGGGGTTAAGCTCCTACAATGAGCAGTTCTTC. It codes for CASSVGAPGLSSYNEQFF.

CDR3 amino acids: CSVEGAGGLNYGYTF. The CDR3 coding sequence is TGCAGCGTTGAGGGAGCAGGGGGCCTTAACTATGGCTACACCTTC. The rearrangement joins TRBV29-1 to TRBJ1-2; TRBD1 aligns across 8 bases. Germline CDR1 reads SQVTM; CDR2 reads ANQGSEA. The CDR3 has 15 amino acids. Germline trimming cut 3 bases from V and 1 base from J; bases unmatched to any gene: 7. Looking up the rest from reference TRBV29-1 and TRBJ1-2 gives the full variable domain: SAVISQKPSRDICQRGTSLTIQCQVDSQVTMMFWYRQQPGQSLTLIATANQGSEATYESGFVIDKFPISRPNLTFSTLTVSNMSPEDSSIYLCSVEGAGGLNYGYTFGSGTRLTVV.

V and J are TRBV19 and TRBJ1-5; no clear D gene. Germline V gene lookup returns CDR1 LNHDA and CDR2 SQIVND (reference sequence). The CDR3 loop spans 12 amino acids. V gave up 3 bases and J gave up 8 bases, with 8 bases separating them. The CDR3 spells CASSIAAEPQHF. Here the CDR3 DNA reads TGTGCCAGTAGTATCGCGGCTGAGCCCCAGCATTTT.

This clone appeared a few times. This chain links TRBV11-2 with TRBJ2-3, with 14 bases lining up with TRBD2. CDR3 length: 16 residues. The V and J ends lost 5 bases and 7 bases, in that order; junction bases with no gene match: 8. Germline V gene lookup returns CDR1 SGHAT and CDR2 FQNNGV. Here the CDR3 DNA reads TGTGCCAGCAGCGCCGGGACTAGCGGGGGTGGATATACGCAGTATTTT. It specifies CASSAGTSGGGYTQYF.

This chain uses TRBV18 with TRBJ1-1, with no clear D. This CDR3 region has 15 residues. The V gene's germline CDR1 is KGHSH and CDR2 LQKENI. V was shortened by 2 bases and J by 1 base, with 11 bases between the two germline ends. The CDR3 here is CASSPRRQENTEAFF. The DNA of the CDR3 is TGTGCCAGCTCACCAAGAAGACAAGAGAACACTGAAGCTTTCTTT.

J is TRBJ2-1 and V is TRBV3-1 (or the pseudogene TRBV3-2); TRBD1 might be the D (6 bases). V lost 0 bases and J 6 bases, leaving 21 bases between the germline ends. CDR1 LGHDT and CDR2 YNNKEL come from the germline V gene (reference sequence). The CDR3 extends over 18 amino acids. The CDR3 spells CASSQDWSFWGPSNEQFF. The CDR3 nucleotides read TGTGCCAGCAGCCAAGATTGGAGCTTCTGGGGGCCCTCCAATGAGCAGTTCTTC.

This sequence joins TRBV4-2 and TRBJ2-1; 10 positions agree with TRBD1. CDR1 LGHNA and CDR2 YNFKEQ come from the germline V gene. After removal of 0 bases from V and 2 bases from J, the junction contained 13 bases not matched to a gene. The CDR3 length is 20 residues. This CDR3 reads CASSQDGSQGGQGAYNEQFF. The CDR3 DNA sequence: TGTGCCAGCAGCCAAGATGGGTCCCAGGGCGGACAGGGGGCCTACAATGAGCAGTTCTTC.

This rearrangement joins TRBV2 to TRBJ2-1; 10 nucleotides line up with TRBD2. The length of the CDR3 is 16 residues. Germline V lookup: CDR1 SNHLY, CDR2 FYNNEI. With V trimmed by 4 bases and J by 8 bases, 11 bases remained unmatched. The CDR3 protein is CASSVLLAGAGHEQFF. The CDR3 nucleotides read TGTGCCAGCAGTGTACTTCTAGCGGGGGCAGGTCATGAGCAGTTCTTC.

In DNA form, the CDR3 reads TGCAGTGCTAGTTTAGGGAGGGACCAGCCCCAGCATTTT. It encodes CSASLGRDQPQHF. This chain uses TRBV20-1 with TRBJ1-5; possibly TRBD1 for D (5 bases). CDR3 length: 13 amino acids. In germline, CDR1 is DFQATT, CDR2 SNEGSKA (reference sequence). V gave up 3 bases and J gave up 7 bases, with 13 bases separating them.

The rearrangement joins TRBV5-1 to TRBJ2-2, with D maybe TRBD2 (5 bases). The CDR3 is 14 amino acids. CDR1 is SGHRS, CDR2 YFSETQ, per germline. The V and J ends lost 0 bases and 5 bases respectively, with 8 bases between them. The CDR3: CASSLAGETGELFF. The CDR3 DNA is TGCGCCAGCAGCTTGGCCGGGGAAACCGGGGAGCTGTTTTTT.

The rearrangement links TRBV5-1 to TRBJ2-1; D perhaps matches TRBD2 (7 bases). V was cut by 0 bases and J by 0 bases, with 10 bases left in between. This CDR3 contains 16 residues. Germline CDR1 and CDR2: SGHRS and YFSETQ. The CDR3 here is CASSLAGGLSYNEQFF. The CDR3 region has the DNA TGCGCCAGCAGCTTGGCGGGGGGCCTCTCCTACAATGAGCAGTTCTTC.

The chain links TRBV2 to TRBJ2-5, with 8 nucleotides matching TRBD1. Unmatched junction bases numbered 5, after V lost 7 bases and J lost 4 bases. CDR3 length equals 13 residues. Germline V CDR1 and CDR2: SNHLY, FYNNEI. CDR3 coding DNA: TGTGCCAGCACTTCCGGACAGGGAGAGACCCAGTACTTC. Protein product: CASTSGQGETQYF.

This clone was recorded many times. The chain links TRBV30 to TRBJ1-2; unclear D gene. The V and J ends lost 0 bases and 0 bases respectively, with 8 bases between them. This CDR3 has 14 residues. Germline CDR1 and CDR2: GTSNPN and SVGIG (reference sequence). This CDR3 reads CAWSVGAANYGYTF. The DNA of the CDR3 is TGTGCCTGGAGTGTAGGAGCGGCTAACTATGGCTACACCTTC.

The chain employs TRBV19 and TRBJ1-1, with D possibly matching TRBD1 (5 bases). Trimming shortened V by 6 bases and J by 0 bases, and 11 bases separated the two germline ends. Germline loops: CDR1 LNHDA, CDR2 SQIVND (reference sequence). This CDR3 contains 14 residues. The CDR3 reads CASRAQALNTEAFF. CDR3 coding DNA: TGTGCCAGTAGGGCACAGGCCCTGAACACTGAAGCTTTCTTT. Based on the CDR3 plus reference TRBV19 and TRBJ1-1, the full variable domain is DGGITQSPKYLFRKEGQNVTLSCEQNLNHDAMYWYRQDPGQGLRLIYYSQIVNDFQKGDIAEGYSVSREKKESFPLTVTSAQKNPTAFYLCASRAQALNTEAFFGQGTRLTVV.

In this sample, this clone turned up once. Written as DNA, the CDR3 is TGCGCCAGCAGCCAGTCGGGACTAGAGTTCGCCGGGGAGCTGTTTTTT. Protein product: CASSQSGLEFAGELFF. V usage is TRBV4-1 and J usage is TRBJ2-2, with 8 bases matching TRBD2. The junction had 9 bases not matched to a gene; V was cut back by 3 bases and J by 6 bases. This CDR3 is 16 amino acids long. The germline gives CDR1 MGHRA, CDR2 YSYEKL.

The sample holds one count of this clone. The CDR3 DNA sequence: TGCGCCAGCAGCTCAGGCCGGACTGCAACTAATGAAAAACTGTTTTTT. This translates into CASSSGRTATNEKLFF. J is TRBJ1-4 and V is TRBV5-1; no clear D. Deletions cut 3 bases from V and 0 bases from J, with 12 bases between. CDR1 SGHRS and CDR2 YFSETQ come from the germline V gene. This CDR3 is 16 amino acids long.